These 15 T cell receptor beta chains were all obtained from the same sample, sequenced in a study of regulatory T cells in long-lasting Graves disease. As to time point: persistent/refractory GD, antithyroid drugs over 5 years with positive TRAb. PBMC-extracted RNA yielded the TCR library. HTBI primers from iRepertoire and Arm-PCR of CDR3 regions yielded the TCR beta libraries. Each CDR3 protein is one row after TCRdb ran MiXCR on the multiplex PCR reads. The data show 400,000 or so distinct CDR3 sequences, around 21% seen once. The sequenced sample was peripheral blood mononuclear cells (PBMCs), obtained when the disease was refractory, from a patient treated with antithyroid drugs. All receptors come from a female donor with Graves disease.

V and J are TRBV15 and TRBJ2-6; D is possibly TRBD1 or TRBD2 (5 bases each). Trimming removed 1 base from V and 0 bases from J, with 10 bases in between. The CDR3 spans 17 residues. Per germline, CDR1 LNHNV and CDR2 YYDKDF (reference sequence). The CDR3 spells CATSRVVGPSGANVLTF. The CDR3 nucleotides are TGTGCCACCAGCAGAGTTGTGGGACCCTCTGGGGCCAACGTCCTGACTTTC. The whole variable domain, remainder taken from reference TRBV15 and TRBJ2-6, is DAMVIQNPRYQVTQFGKPVTLSCSQTLNHNVMYWYQQKSSQAPKLLFHYYDKDFNNEADTPDNFQSRRPNTSFCFLDIRSPGLGDTAMYLCATSRVVGPSGANVLTFGAGSRLTVL.

Many counts were recorded for this clonotype. V usage is TRBV28 and J usage is TRBJ2-5; 9 bases map to TRBD2. The CDR3 consists of 16 residues. CDR1 is MDHEN, CDR2 SYDVKM, per germline. V lost 0 bases, J lost 1 base, and 3 bases stayed unmatched. The CDR3 DNA reads as TGTGCCAGCAGTTTATGGTCTAGCGGGATCCAAGAGACCCAGTACTTC. Its protein is CASSLWSSGIQETQYF.

This clonotype has a count of ten or more. This chain connects TRBV3-1 to TRBJ2-5; D perhaps matches TRBD1 (5 bases). V gave up 0 bases and J gave up 4 bases, with 12 bases separating them. The CDR3 totals 15 residues. Per the germline V gene, CDR1 is LGHDT and CDR2 is YNNKEL (reference sequence). This CDR3 is CASSQDGRVRETQYF. In DNA, the CDR3 is TGTGCCAGCAGCCAAGATGGCAGGGTTAGAGAGACCCAGTACTTC.

This chain joins TRBV7-2 and TRBJ2-3; 9 nucleotides agree with TRBD2. The germline gives CDR1 SGHTA, CDR2 FQGNSA. CDR3 length: 17 amino acids. Trimming took 1 base from V and 5 from J; bases not matched to a gene: 10. CDR3: CASSLGFLAGAKDTQYF. In DNA form, the CDR3 reads TGTGCCAGCAGCTTAGGGTTTTTAGCGGGAGCTAAAGATACGCAGTATTTT.

This clonotype was picked up a small number of times. CDR3 sequence: CASSVGAGWQETQYF. CDR3 nucleotide sequence: TGTGCCAGCAGTGTTGGGGCAGGATGGCAAGAGACCCAGTACTTC. The J gene is TRBJ2-5, the V gene TRBV6-1; maybe TRBD1 (5 bases). Germline CDR1 and CDR2: MNHNS and SASEGT. The CDR3 sequence is 15 residues long. V lost 4 bases and J lost 2, with 14 bases in between.

This clonotype was counted ten times or more. The chain recombines TRBV3-1 with TRBJ1-2, with TRBD1 as a possible D gene (6 bases). The CDR3 loop spans 14 amino acids. The germline V and J ends were trimmed by 7 bases and 3 bases, with 15 bases remaining between them. Per the germline V gene, CDR1 is LGHDT and CDR2 is YNNKEL (reference sequence). Written as DNA, the CDR3 is TGTGCCAGCACCGGGACACTAAGAGACTATGGCTACACCTTC. Translating it yields CASTGTLRDYGYTF. The entire variable domain, with the rest obtained from reference TRBV3-1 and TRBJ1-2, is as follows: DTAVSQTPKYLVTQMGNDKSIKCEQNLGHDTMYWYKQDSKKFLKIMFSYNNKELIINETVPNRFSPKSPDKAHLNLHINSLELGDSAVYFCASTGTLRDYGYTFGSGTRLTVV.

This chain links TRBV10-3 with TRBJ2-7, with 10 bases identical to TRBD1. After removal of 6 bases from V and 7 bases from J, the junction contained 12 bases not matched to a gene. The CDR3 runs 15 residues. Germline V lookup: CDR1 ENHRY, CDR2 SYGVKD. The CDR3 is CAIRSGQGDMREQYF. CDR3 DNA sequence: TGTGCCATCAGATCAGGACAGGGGGATATGAGGGAGCAGTACTTC.

This clonotype was recorded at least ten times. The chain employs TRBV29-1 and TRBJ2-7; 10 nucleotides align to TRBD2. This CDR3 comprises 16 residues. Germline V CDR1 and CDR2: SQVTM, ANQGSEA. Losses at the gene ends were 4 bases for V and 3 bases for J; bases not matched to a gene: 12. In DNA, the CDR3 is TGCAGCGTTGTCGGCTTAACTAGCGGGACTAACTACGAGCAGTACTTC. It specifies CSVVGLTSGTNYEQYF.

The chain links TRBV7-8 to TRBJ2-6, with D uncertain. This CDR3 is 19 amino acids long. The ends were cut back, 4 bases at V and 0 bases at J, with 19 bases in the middle. Germline values: CDR1 SGHVS, CDR2 FQNEAQ. This CDR3 is CASSSLFPRRSSGANVLTF. The DNA for the CDR3 is TGTGCCAGCAGCTCTCTCTTCCCGAGACGAAGCTCTGGGGCCAACGTCCTGACTTTC.

The gene calls are TRBV30 and TRBJ1-5, with a possible D match to TRBD1 (5 bases). The V end was cut by 5 bases, the J end by 0 bases, with 11 bases between. CDR3 length: 14 residues. Germline V gives CDR1 GTSNPN, CDR2 SVGIG (reference sequence). This CDR3 reads CAWSQGYSNQPQHF. CDR3 coding DNA: TGTGCCTGGTCTCAGGGTTATAGCAATCAGCCCCAGCATTTT.

With respect to this clonotype: Just one base apart from a much larger clone, this may be a read error. The chain employs TRBV27 and TRBJ2-5; D is perhaps TRBD1 (6 bases). The CDR3 runs 14 residues. Trimming took off 5 bases at V and 5 bases at J, with 15 bases between the two ends. Per the germline V gene, CDR1 is MNHEY and CDR2 is SMNVEV (reference sequence). CDR3 amino acids: CASSITDQGETQYF. The CDR3 nucleotides are TGTGCCAGCAGTATCACGGACCAGGGGGAGACCCAGTACTTC.

In its sample, this clonotype was seen many times. The chain carries TRBV11-1 and TRBJ2-5; TRBD2 agrees at 10 bases. V trimming: 5 bases; J trimming: 2 bases; junction bases outside the gene matches: 8. Germline CDR1 and CDR2: SGHAT and FQDESV (reference sequence). The CDR3 has 16 amino acids. Here the CDR3 DNA reads TGTGCCAGCAGCAGATGGACTAGCGGAGGGCAAGAGACCCAGTACTTC. Its protein is CASSRWTSGGQETQYF.

This clonotype was counted a few times. The chain recombines TRBV9 with TRBJ2-5; 8 bases match TRBD2. The V gene's germline CDR1 is SGDLS and CDR2 YYNGEE. The V segment lost 4 bases and the J segment 5 bases; nucleotides outside the gene matches: 7. This CDR3 region has 14 residues. This chain's CDR3 is CASSPQTSEETQYF. The CDR3 nucleotides read TGTGCCAGCAGCCCCCAGACTAGCGAGGAGACCCAGTACTTC.

This clonotype came up many times. V and J are TRBV12-3 or TRBV12-4 and TRBJ2-7; D gene uncertain. The CDR3 covers 13 residues. The ends were cut back, 5 bases at V and 1 base at J, with 9 bases in the middle. CDR3 sequence reads: CASSLQSSYEQYF. The CDR3 nucleotides read TGTGCCAGCAGTCTCCAGAGTTCCTACGAGCAGTACTTC.

The chain couples TRBV19 to TRBJ1-5; D remains unclear. This CDR3 contains 14 residues. CDR1 is LNHDA and CDR2 is SQIVND in the germline V gene (reference sequence). Trimming left V 4 bases short and J 0 bases short, with 7 bases between. The CDR3 DNA reads as TGTGCCAGTAGTAAGGAGGATAGCAATCAGCCCCAGCATTTT. It yields the protein CASSKEDSNQPQHF.